The TCR beta chain described here comes from a study of T cells in tuberculosis (dated by TCRdb to between 2018 and 2020). A note on the overall study: The study combined CD1B tetramers and high-throughput TCR immunosequencing to characterize T cells specific for the mycobacterial lipid antigen glucose monomycolate (GMM). IGRA-negative adolescents, IGRA-positive adolescents with latent tuberculosis and adults with active tuberculosis, around ten per group, were compared in a South African clinical cohort. Paper-wide results and their limitations: Compared with IGRA-negative controls, TCR-alpha repertoires from active tuberculosis had smaller mean NN-distances to GMM-specific TCRs, which suggests that these TCRs underwent clonal expansion. Clinical samples were chosen by availability of cryopreserved specimens, and active tuberculosis cases were adults while controls were adolescents. Shorter CDR3-alpha lengths in active tuberculosis patients partly drove the smaller NN-distances, and the TCR-beta difference was not statistically significant. An accuracy of under 90% (AUROC about 0.91) was reached by a classifier using the diverse GMM-specific repertoire, compared with about 70% accuracy when GEM motif frequencies were used.

The immunoSEQ multiplex PCR assay was used to generate TCR libraries, with TCR-beta and/or TCR-alpha/delta assays applied to each sample. The Illumina high-throughput platform was used to sequence the amplified TCR libraries. As for how the authors treated the data: Clustering and dimensionality reduction relied on pairwise TCRdist distances among GMM-specific receptors from T cells that were either sorted ex vivo or expanded in vitro. Each clinical repertoire received a mean NN-distance score, defined as the average TCRdist to the nearest 10% of tetramer-positive reference sequences. GEM TCR motif frequency was calculated as the fraction of unique TCRs that matched known GEM sequences by V/J usage and CDR3 length. Linear discriminant analysis with leave-one-out cross-validation, implemented in scikit-learn, was used to classify active tuberculosis. This is the immuneACCESS table as TCRdb keeps it, with only in-frame sequences that have V and J called. A part of the clones is gone; compared with another copy, unresolved V genes explain less than half, and the rest is unexplained. That table supplies the V and J calls and clone size; D and trimming were determined from the DNA. A total of tens of thousands of clones appear in this sample, around 97% of them only once. The ten largest account for 6.2% of the sample.

Of note for this clone: What antigen it recognizes has not been identified. Qualities for individual bases were not recorded, and no much larger clone is one base off.

Trimming costs V 6 bases and J 6 bases, and their ends lie 14 bases apart. The CDR3 goes from the cysteine to the phenylalanine over 14 residues. The sequence is cut down to CDR3 DNA, 42 bases in frame from base 1. CDR1 and CDR2 are drawn from the germline V gene: MNHNS, SASEGT. At study entry, a tuberculin skin test and the QuantiFERON-TB GOLD In-Tube IGRA were used to screen adolescents for latent tuberculosis infection. Immunosequencing was performed on unsorted cryopreserved PBMC and covered 100,000 or so T cells per clinical donor on average. Eleven high schools in the Worcester region of the Western Cape, South Africa, served as enrollment sites for adolescents aged 12 to 18 years. Around 10 M. tuberculosis-infected adolescents and ten uninfected adolescents, matched for age and sex, were selected. For the adolescents, PBMC were isolated by density centrifugation from freshly drawn heparinized blood and then cryopreserved.

The TCR comes from a donor aged 5-35 years with latent tuberculosis or without tuberculosis infection. The rearranged chain carries TRBV6-1 and TRBJ1-4; there is no confident call for the D gene. Sequenced: PBMCs. The DNA sequence is TGTGCCAGCAGGGAGGGAACAAGTTATGAAAAACTGTTTTTT. It codes for CASREGTSYEKLFF.